One and the same sample provided the 10 T cell receptor beta chains below, sequenced in a study of cytomegalovirus exposure and HLA in healthy donors. PCR used 60 Vbeta primers and 13 Jbeta primers. Data came from immunoSEQ multiplex PCR; TCRdb stores just in-frame clones and leaves some out. The data contain approximately 75,000 clones, around 83% of them singletons. Input material: PBMCs. The receptors here all came from a man between 65 and 85 years old in good health and CMV-seropositive.

J is TRBJ2-2 and V is TRBV4-2, with D perhaps matching TRBD1 (6 bases). The CDR3 contains 15 residues. In germline, CDR1 is LGHNA, CDR2 YNFKEQ. The ends were cut back, 1 base at V and 7 bases at J, with 13 bases in the middle. As DNA, the CDR3 is TGTGCCAGCAGCCAAGCGGCAGGGGTCAACGGGGAGCTGTTTTTT. Translation: CASSQAAGVNGELFF.

This clone was picked up one time. The J gene is TRBJ1-6, the V gene TRBV7-8, with no clear D. CDR1 and CDR2 from the germline V gene are SGHVS and FQNEAQ. Trimming took 5 bases from V and 8 from J, leaving 13 bases between them. The CDR3 is 14 residues long. CDR3 amino acids: CASSPQLNDSPLHF. The CDR3 DNA is TGTGCCAGCAGCCCACAGTTAAACGATTCACCCCTCCACTTT.

The chain carries TRBV7-2 and TRBJ1-6; TRBD1 matches at 7 bases. The J segment lost 7 bases and the V segment lost 7 bases, leaving 7 bases of the junction unmatched. This CDR3 region has 14 residues. The V gene's germline CDR1 is SGHTA and CDR2 FQGNSA. CDR3 nucleotides: TGTGCCAGCACCGAGGGGGCAGGGAATTCACCCCTCCACTTT. Its protein product is CASTEGAGNSPLHF.

This chain links TRBV28 with TRBJ2-7; D call uncertain. Germline assignment: CDR1 MDHEN and CDR2 SYDVKM. V dropped 3 bases and J dropped 6 bases, with 9 bases sitting between them. There are 12 residues in the CDR3. The CDR3 nucleotides read TGTGCCAGCAGTTTTAGCTTGCGCGAGCAGTACTTC. It specifies CASSFSLREQYF.

The V gene is TRBV18, the J gene TRBJ1-1; 7 positions agree with TRBD1. CDR3 length: 15 residues. V gave up 6 bases and J gave up 3 bases; unmatched junction bases: 10. CDR1 and CDR2 (germline): KGHSH, LQKENI. The CDR3, as DNA: TGTGCCAGCTCGCTTACCGGGACAGACCACACTGAAGCTTTCTTT. This gives the protein CASSLTGTDHTEAFF.

The chain recombines TRBV14 with TRBJ2-2; tentatively, D is TRBD2 (5 bases). The germline V gene has CDR1 SGHDN and CDR2 FVKESK. The V end lost 4 bases, the J end lost 9 bases, and 9 bases lay between the germline ends. CDR3 length: 12 amino acids. The CDR3 DNA follows: TGTGCCAGCAGCCGGAACGGGAGGGAGCTGTTTTTT. It is translated as CASSRNGRELFF. The full variable domain, rest sourced from reference TRBV14 and TRBJ2-2, is EAGVTQFPSHSVIEKGQTVTLRCDPISGHDNLYWYRRVMGKEIKFLLHFVKESKQDESGMPNNRFLAERTGGTYSTLKVQPAELEDSGVYFCASSRNGRELFFGEGSRLTVL.

The chain has TRBV7-9 and TRBJ1-1, with 11 bases aligning to TRBD1. Germline CDR1 and CDR2: SEHNR and FQNEAQ (reference sequence). CDR3 size: 18 residues. The J segment lost 1 base and the V segment lost 1 base, leaving 8 bases of the junction unmatched. The chain's CDR3 is CASSLGTGGIRGNTEAFF. As DNA, the CDR3 is TGTGCCAGCAGCTTAGGGACAGGGGGCATAAGAGGGAACACTGAAGCTTTCTTT.

This clone was observed once. The sample has other DNA sequences that encode this CDR3 too. CDR3 in DNA: TGTGCCAGCAGTGGGGGGGGGAATCAGCCCCAGCATTTT. Protein sequence: CASSGGGNQPQHF. This sequence joins TRBV6-1 and TRBJ1-5; possible D gene TRBD1, 5 bases. The CDR3 totals 13 residues. Per the germline V gene, CDR1 is MNHNS and CDR2 is SASEGT. Trimming removed 4 bases from V and 4 bases from J, with 8 bases in between.

The gene calls are TRBV9 and TRBJ1-2, with 7 bases that match TRBD1. Trimming at V came to 4 bases and at J to 2 bases, leaving 8 bases not matched to a gene. The CDR3 spans 15 residues. Germline assignment: CDR1 SGDLS and CDR2 YYNGEE. The CDR3 here is CASSTAGQTNYGYTF. CDR3 sequence (DNA): TGTGCCAGCAGCACGGCGGGACAGACGAACTATGGCTACACCTTC.

This clone was observed once. The V and J genes are TRBV4-2 and TRBJ1-1, with TRBD1 matching over 8 bases. Germline loops: CDR1 LGHNA, CDR2 YNFKEQ. V dropped 2 bases and J dropped 0; count of bases not matched to a gene: 8. The CDR3 extends over 17 amino acids. CDR3: CASSQSGGGRMNTEAFF. CDR3 sequence (DNA): TGTGCCAGCAGCCAATCAGGGGGCGGTCGAATGAACACTGAAGCTTTCTTT.